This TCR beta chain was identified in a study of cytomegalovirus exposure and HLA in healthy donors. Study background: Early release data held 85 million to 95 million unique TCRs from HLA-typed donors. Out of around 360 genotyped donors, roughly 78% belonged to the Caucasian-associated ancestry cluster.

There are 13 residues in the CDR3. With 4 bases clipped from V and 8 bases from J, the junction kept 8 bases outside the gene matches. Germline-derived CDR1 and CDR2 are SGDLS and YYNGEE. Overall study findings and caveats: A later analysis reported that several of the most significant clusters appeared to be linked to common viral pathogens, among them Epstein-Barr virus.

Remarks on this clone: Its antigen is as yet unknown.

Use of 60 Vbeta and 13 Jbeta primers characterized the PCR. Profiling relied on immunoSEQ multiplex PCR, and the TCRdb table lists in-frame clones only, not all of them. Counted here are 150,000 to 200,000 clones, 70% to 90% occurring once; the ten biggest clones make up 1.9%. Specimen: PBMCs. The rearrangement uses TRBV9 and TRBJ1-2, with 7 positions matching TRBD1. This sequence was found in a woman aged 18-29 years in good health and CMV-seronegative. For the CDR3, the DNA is TGTGCCAGCAGCCACGGACAGGCGGGGGGCTACACCTTC. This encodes CASSHGQAGGYTF.